Listed here is a single T cell receptor beta chain. Naive CD8 cells lacked CD45RO and underwent positive selection for CCR7, leaving out terminally differentiated effector memory CD45RA+ cells. The record originates from a study of shared clonotypes between healthy human individuals. TCRdb's copy holds only in-frame clones and misses some; the assay was immunoSEQ multiplex PCR. The sample consists of 700,000 to 950,000 clones, around 96% of them appearing once. V was shortened by 3 bases and J by 5 bases, with 8 bases between the two germline ends. CDR1 is LNHDA, CDR2 SQIVND, per germline (reference sequence). This CDR3 comprises 12 residues.

V gene TRBV19 combines with J gene TRBJ2-7; D gene uncertain. Sequencing input: naive CD8+ T cells sorted from blood. The receptor was isolated from a man in his thirties or forties in good health. As DNA, the CDR3 is TGTGCCAGTAGTATGGGTGCTCACGAGCAGTACTTC. It yields the protein CASSMGAHEQYF.